These T cell receptor beta chains were read from a single sample in a study of beta chain features in type 1 diabetes. TCRdb's table, derived via immunoSEQ multiplex PCR, lists solely in-frame clones and lacks some. Of hundreds of thousands of clones in the sample, 13% were seen once. Specimen: naive CD4+ T cells from blood. All receptors derive from a man younger than 35 with type 1 diabetes. The CDR3 runs from the conserved cysteine through the conserved F or W. Each record gives: D gene, V gene, CDR3 length, J gene, clone size, CDR3 protein, CDR3 DNA. D genes are given only for firm matches. Clone size is not always given. Where it is, it says once, few, many or a class for expanded clones.

d_gene: -; v_gene: TRBV18; len: 13; j_gene: TRBJ2-7; abundance: -; CDR3aa: CASSTGTSDEQYF; CDR3nt: TGTGCCAGCTCAACCGGGACATCTGACGAGCAGTACTTC
d_gene: -; v_gene: TRBV7-2; len: 17; j_gene: TRBJ2-1; abundance: few; CDR3aa: CASSLVPDGGSYNEQFF; CDR3nt: TGTGCCAGCAGCTTAGTCCCAGATGGGGGCTCCTACAATGAGCAGTTCTTC
d_gene: -; v_gene: TRBV30; len: 13; j_gene: TRBJ2-4; abundance: few; CDR3aa: CAWTGPAKNIQYF; CDR3nt: TGTGCCTGGACTGGGCCAGCCAAAAACATTCAGTACTTC
d_gene: -; v_gene: TRBV2; len: 15; j_gene: TRBJ1-3; abundance: few; CDR3aa: CASSEGAVIGNTIYF; CDR3nt: TGTGCCAGCAGTGAAGGCGCCGTGATCGGAAACACCATATATTTT
d_gene: -; v_gene: TRBV2; len: 10; j_gene: TRBJ1-1; abundance: -; CDR3aa: CASRYTEAFF; CDR3nt: TGTGCCAGCAGGTACACTGAAGCTTTCTTT
d_gene: -; v_gene: TRBV15; len: 15; j_gene: TRBJ1-3; abundance: few; CDR3aa: CATSRDRQAGNTIYF; CDR3nt: TGTGCCACCAGCAGAGATCGGCAGGCTGGAAACACCATATATTTT
d_gene: -; v_gene: TRBV13; len: 15; j_gene: TRBJ2-1; abundance: -; CDR3aa: CASSPHRVAYNEQFF; CDR3nt: TGTGCCAGCAGCCCCCACCGGGTGGCCTACAATGAGCAGTTCTTC
d_gene: -; v_gene: TRBV19; len: 13; j_gene: TRBJ2-1; abundance: few; CDR3aa: CASSMSQGGEQFF; CDR3nt: TGTGCCAGTAGTATGAGCCAGGGAGGTGAGCAGTTCTTC
d_gene: -; v_gene: TRBV6-1; len: 13; j_gene: TRBJ1-5; abundance: few; CDR3aa: CASSEWDGQPQHF; CDR3nt: TGTGCCAGCAGTGAATGGGACGGACAGCCCCAGCATTTT
d_gene: -; v_gene: TRBV7-9; len: 14; j_gene: TRBJ1-2; abundance: -; CDR3aa: CASSSGRILYGYTF; CDR3nt: TGTGCCAGCAGCTCCGGACGGATTCTCTATGGCTACACCTTC
d_gene: TRBD1; v_gene: TRBV7-8; len: 12; j_gene: TRBJ2-7; abundance: few; CDR3aa: CAAGQGFYEQYF; CDR3nt: TGTGCAGCGGGACAGGGCTTCTACGAGCAGTACTTC
d_gene: -; v_gene: TRBV10-3; len: 15; j_gene: TRBJ2-7; abundance: few; CDR3aa: CAIQEGTQPSYEQYF; CDR3nt: TGTGCCATCCAGGAGGGAACCCAACCCTCCTACGAGCAGTACTTC
d_gene: -; v_gene: TRBV7-8; len: 14; j_gene: TRBJ2-2; abundance: -; CDR3aa: CASKRTENTGELFF; CDR3nt: TGTGCCAGTAAGCGGACAGAGAACACCGGGGAGCTGTTTTTT
d_gene: -; v_gene: TRBV30; len: 12; j_gene: TRBJ1-2; abundance: -; CDR3aa: CASEGTSYGYTF; CDR3nt: TGTGCCTCCGAGGGCACCAGCTATGGCTACACCTTC
d_gene: -; v_gene: TRBV2; len: 13; j_gene: TRBJ2-5; abundance: few; CDR3aa: CATQVGGGETQYF; CDR3nt: TGTGCCACCCAAGTAGGGGGAGGAGAGACCCAGTACTTC
d_gene: -; v_gene: TRBV28; len: 15; j_gene: TRBJ2-3; abundance: few; CDR3aa: CASSLAGQTTDTQYF; CDR3nt: TGTGCCAGCAGTTTGGCGGGACAAACCACAGATACGCAGTATTTT
d_gene: -; v_gene: TRBV6-5; len: 8; j_gene: TRBJ2-5; abundance: -; CDR3aa: CASSSQYF; CDR3nt: TGTGCCAGCAGTTCCCAGTACTTC
d_gene: -; v_gene: TRBV5-6; len: 11; j_gene: TRBJ2-1; abundance: few; CDR3aa: CASAMYNEQFF; CDR3nt: TGTGCCAGCGCCATGTACAATGAGCAGTTCTTC
d_gene: TRBD1; v_gene: TRBV30; len: 15; j_gene: TRBJ2-3; abundance: few; CDR3aa: CAWNPTGGTTDTQYF; CDR3nt: TGTGCCTGGAATCCGACAGGGGGTACCACAGATACGCAGTATTTT
d_gene: TRBD1; v_gene: TRBV14; len: 16; j_gene: TRBJ2-1; abundance: -; CDR3aa: CASSQVQGAAYNEQFF; CDR3nt: TGTGCCAGCAGCCAAGTGCAGGGGGCAGCCTACAATGAGCAGTTCTTC
d_gene: -; v_gene: TRBV10-3; len: 16; j_gene: TRBJ1-2; abundance: -; CDR3aa: CAISEVSSSANYGYTF; CDR3nt: TGTGCCATCAGTGAGGTCAGCAGCTCCGCTAACTATGGCTACACCTTC
d_gene: -; v_gene: TRBV5-1; len: 17; j_gene: TRBJ1-3; abundance: -; CDR3aa: CASSWGSTTYSGNTIYF; CDR3nt: TGCGCCAGCAGCTGGGGATCGACGACGTACTCTGGAAACACCATATATTTT
d_gene: -; v_gene: TRBV27; len: 17; j_gene: TRBJ1-5; abundance: -; CDR3aa: CASSSTGFGTRNQPQHF; CDR3nt: TGTGCCAGCTCCTCCACTGGATTCGGTACCCGCAATCAGCCCCAGCATTTT
d_gene: -; v_gene: TRBV7-8; len: 14; j_gene: TRBJ2-1; abundance: -; CDR3aa: CASSLEAMYNEQFF; CDR3nt: TGTGCCAGCAGCTTAGAGGCGATGTACAATGAGCAGTTCTTC
d_gene: -; v_gene: TRBV5-1; len: 15; j_gene: TRBJ1-2; abundance: -; CDR3aa: CASSLALTGNYGYTF; CDR3nt: TGCGCCAGCAGCTTGGCCTTGACAGGAAACTATGGCTACACCTTC